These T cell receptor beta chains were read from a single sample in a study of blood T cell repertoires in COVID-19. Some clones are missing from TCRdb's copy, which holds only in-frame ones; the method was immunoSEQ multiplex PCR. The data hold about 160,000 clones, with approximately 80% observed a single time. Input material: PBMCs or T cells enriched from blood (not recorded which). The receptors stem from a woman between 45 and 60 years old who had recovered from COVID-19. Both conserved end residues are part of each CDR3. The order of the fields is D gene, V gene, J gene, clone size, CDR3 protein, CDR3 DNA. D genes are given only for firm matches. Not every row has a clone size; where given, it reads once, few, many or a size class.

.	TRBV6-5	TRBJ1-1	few	CASTPTENTEAFF	TGTGCCAGCACCCCGACAGAGAACACTGAAGCTTTCTTT
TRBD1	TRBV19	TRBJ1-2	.	CASTHRTGGDYGYTF	TGTGCCAGTACCCACAGAACAGGGGGAGACTATGGCTACACCTTC
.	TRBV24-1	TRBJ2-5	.	CATSDLREETQYF	TGTGCCACCAGTGATTTGCGGGAAGAGACCCAGTACTTC
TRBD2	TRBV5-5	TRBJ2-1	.	CASSLVSGEPFF	TGTGCCAGCAGCTTGGTTAGCGGGGAGCCCTTCTTC
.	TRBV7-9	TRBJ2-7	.	CASSFRGGPYEQYF	TGTGCCAGCAGCTTTAGGGGGGGACCCTACGAGCAGTACTTC
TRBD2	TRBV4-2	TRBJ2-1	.	CASSQELGGAGNEQFF	TGTGCCAGCAGCCAAGAACTCGGGGGGGCCGGGAATGAGCAGTTCTTC
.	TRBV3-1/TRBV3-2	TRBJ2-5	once	CASSTIGETQYF	TGTGCCAGCAGCACCATCGGGGAGACCCAGTACTTC
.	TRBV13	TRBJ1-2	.	CASSRFNGGGYGYTF	TGTGCCAGCAGCCGATTCAACGGGGGAGGATATGGCTACACCTTC
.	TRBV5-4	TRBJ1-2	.	CASSLDGSAYGYTF	TGTGCCAGCAGCTTGGATGGGAGTGCCTATGGCTACACCTTC
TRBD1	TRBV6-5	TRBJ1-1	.	CASSWRGRGTEAFF	TGTGCCAGCAGTTGGAGGGGGCGGGGCACTGAAGCTTTCTTT
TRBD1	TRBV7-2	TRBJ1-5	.	CASSSGQSLNQPQHF	TGTGCCAGCAGCTCGGGACAGTCATTAAATCAGCCCCAGCATTTT
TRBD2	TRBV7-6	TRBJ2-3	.	CASSLVAGGRGTQYF	TGTGCCAGCAGCCTAGTAGCGGGGGGGCGGGGCACGCAGTATTTT
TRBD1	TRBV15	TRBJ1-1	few	CATSRRRGVVTEAFF	TGTGCCACCAGCAGGCGCAGGGGGGTTGTCACTGAAGCTTTCTTT
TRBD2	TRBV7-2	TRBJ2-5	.	CASSLGLAGGKETQYF	TGTGCCAGCAGCTTAGGGCTAGCGGGGGGGAAAGAGACCCAGTACTTC
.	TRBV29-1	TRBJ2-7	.	CSVDIVEGKMQYF	TGCAGCGTTGACATCGTAGAGGGTAAGATGCAGTACTTC
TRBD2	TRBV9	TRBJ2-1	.	CASSPLPGTSGSRSYNEQFF	TGTGCCAGCAGCCCCCTCCCCGGGACTAGCGGGAGTAGGTCCTACAATGAGCAGTTCTTC
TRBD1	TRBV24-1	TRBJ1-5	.	CATSEQGNQPQHF	TGTGCCACCAGTGAACAGGGGAATCAGCCCCAGCATTTT
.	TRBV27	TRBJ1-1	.	CASSLNPEFAEAFF	TGTGCCAGCAGTTTAAACCCGGAGTTCGCTGAAGCTTTCTTT
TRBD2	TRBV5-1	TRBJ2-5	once	CASSLDGLEPQYF	TGCGCCAGCAGCTTGGACGGACTAGAGCCCCAGTACTTC
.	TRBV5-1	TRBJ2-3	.	CASSLETVSTQYF	TGCGCCAGCAGCTTGGAGACAGTCTCCACGCAGTATTTT
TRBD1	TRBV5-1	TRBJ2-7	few	CASSFSTGNYEQYF	TGCGCCAGCAGCTTTTCGACAGGGAACTACGAGCAGTACTTC
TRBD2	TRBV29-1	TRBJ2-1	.	CSAAGTRNNEQFF	TGCAGCGCCGCCGGGACTAGGAACAATGAGCAGTTCTTC
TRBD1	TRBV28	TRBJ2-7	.	CASHKATGAYEQYF	TGTGCCTCACATAAGGCGACAGGGGCCTACGAGCAGTACTTC
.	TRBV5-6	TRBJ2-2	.	CASSYRQEDTGELFF	TGTGCCAGCAGCTATCGACAGGAGGACACCGGGGAGCTGTTTTTT
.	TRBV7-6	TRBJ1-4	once	CASSLLRDSKLFF	TGTGCCAGCAGCCTACTTAGGGACTCAAAACTGTTTTTT
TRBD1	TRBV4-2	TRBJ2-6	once	CASSQGQGEANVLTF	TGTGCCAGCAGCCAAGGCCAGGGGGAGGCCAACGTCCTGACTTTC
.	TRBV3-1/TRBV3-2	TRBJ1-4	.	CASSQEWGVSSSNEKLFF	TGTGCCAGCAGCCAAGAATGGGGGGTCAGTTCATCTAATGAAAAACTGTTTTTT
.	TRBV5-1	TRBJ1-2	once	CASKTGGPYDGYTF	TGCGCCAGCAAAACCGGAGGACCCTACGATGGCTACACCTTC
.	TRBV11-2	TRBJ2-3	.	CASSLGRAADTQYF	TGTGCCAGCAGCTTAGGGCGGGCGGCAGATACGCAGTATTTT
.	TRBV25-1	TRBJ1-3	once	CASSAYAGGATGNTIYF	TGTGCCAGCAGTGCATATGCGGGGGGCGCCACTGGAAACACCATATATTTT
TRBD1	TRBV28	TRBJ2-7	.	CASSAGTGAYLGQYF	TGTGCCAGCAGTGCAGGGACAGGGGCGTACCTGGGGCAGTACTTC
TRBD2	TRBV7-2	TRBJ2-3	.	CASRPLAGATDTQYF	TGTGCCAGCAGACCACTAGCGGGGGCCACAGATACGCAGTATTTT
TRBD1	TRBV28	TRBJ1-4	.	CASSLGSGTGAPEKLFF	TGTGCCAGCAGTTTGGGCTCCGGGACAGGGGCCCCTGAAAAACTGTTTTTT
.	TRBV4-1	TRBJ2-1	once	CASSQGRARPDNEQFF	TGCGCCAGCAGCCAAGGGCGGGCGAGACCGGACAATGAGCAGTTCTTC
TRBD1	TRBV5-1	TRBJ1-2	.	CASSPDRGRPFGYTF	TGCGCCAGCAGCCCGGACAGGGGGCGCCCCTTTGGCTACACCTTC
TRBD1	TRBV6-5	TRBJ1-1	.	CASRLRGKNTEAFF	TGTGCCAGCAGACTCAGGGGGAAGAACACTGAAGCTTTCTTT
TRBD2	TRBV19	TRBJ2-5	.	CASSIDPPGLAGAQETQYF	TGTGCCAGTAGTATAGATCCCCCCGGGCTAGCGGGGGCCCAAGAGACCCAGTACTTC